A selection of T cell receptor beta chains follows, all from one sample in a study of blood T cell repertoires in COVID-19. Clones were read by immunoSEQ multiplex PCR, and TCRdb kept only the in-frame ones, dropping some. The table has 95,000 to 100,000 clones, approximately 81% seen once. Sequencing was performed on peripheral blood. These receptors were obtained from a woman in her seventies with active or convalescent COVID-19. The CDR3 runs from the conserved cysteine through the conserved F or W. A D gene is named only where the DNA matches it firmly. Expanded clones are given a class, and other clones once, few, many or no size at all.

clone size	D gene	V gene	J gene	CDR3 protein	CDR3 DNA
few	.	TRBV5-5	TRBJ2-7	CASSLAPGDYEQYF	TGTGCCAGCAGCTTGGCGCCAGGGGACTACGAGCAGTACTTC
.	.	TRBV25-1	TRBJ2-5	CASSDQGRKETQYF	TGTGCCAGCAGTGATCAGGGTAGGAAAGAGACCCAGTACTTC
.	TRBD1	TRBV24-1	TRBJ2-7	CATSGDRGYEQYF	TGTGCCACCAGTGGGGACAGAGGCTACGAGCAGTACTTC
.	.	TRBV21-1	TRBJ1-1	CASRGGTGDTEAFF	TGTGCCAGTAGAGGAGGGACAGGGGACACTGAAGCTTTCTTT
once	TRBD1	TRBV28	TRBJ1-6	CASISSTGENSPLHF	TGTGCCAGCATTTCTTCGACAGGGGAAAATTCACCCCTCCACTTT
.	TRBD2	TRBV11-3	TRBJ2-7	CASSYRRDSGYEQYF	TGTGCCAGCAGCTACAGGCGAGATAGCGGGTACGAGCAGTACTTC
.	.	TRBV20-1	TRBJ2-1	CSATRANEQFF	TGCAGTGCCACTCGAGCCAATGAGCAGTTCTTC
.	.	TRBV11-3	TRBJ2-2	CASSLVAWPGELFF	TGTGCCAGCAGCTTAGTTGCTTGGCCCGGGGAGCTGTTTTTT
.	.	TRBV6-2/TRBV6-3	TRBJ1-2	CASSYSEAAVKEANYGYTF	TGTGCCAGCAGTTACTCAGAGGCGGCGGTTAAGGAGGCTAACTATGGCTACACCTTC
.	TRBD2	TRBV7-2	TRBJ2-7	CASSLTSGVYEQYF	TGTGCCAGCAGCTTGACTAGCGGGGTATACGAGCAGTACTTC
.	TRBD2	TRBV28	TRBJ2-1	CASSGSGRAYNEQFF	TGTGCCAGCAGTGGTAGCGGGAGGGCCTACAATGAGCAGTTCTTC
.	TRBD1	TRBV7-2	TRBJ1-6	CASSPRQGPNSPLHF	TGTGCCAGCAGCCCCCGACAGGGCCCTAATTCACCCCTCCACTTT
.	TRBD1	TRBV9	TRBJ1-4	CASSVRQGTGEKLFF	TGTGCCAGCAGCGTTCGACAGGGGACGGGTGAAAAACTGTTTTTT
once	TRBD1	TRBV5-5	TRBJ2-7	CASSFRDRAYEQYF	TGTGCCAGCAGCTTTCGGGACAGAGCCTACGAGCAGTACTTC
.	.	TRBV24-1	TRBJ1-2	CATRNSGYDGYTF	TGTGCCACCAGGAATTCGGGGTACGATGGCTACACCTTC
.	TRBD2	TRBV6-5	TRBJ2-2	CASRSSGENTGELFF	TGTGCCAGCAGATCGAGCGGGGAGAACACCGGGGAGCTGTTTTTT
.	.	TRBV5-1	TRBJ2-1	CASSGGNSYNEQFF	TGCGCCAGCAGTGGGGGGAACTCCTACAATGAGCAGTTCTTC
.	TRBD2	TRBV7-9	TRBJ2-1	CASSLSGGDNEQFF	TGTGCCAGCAGCTTAAGTGGGGGGGACAATGAGCAGTTCTTC
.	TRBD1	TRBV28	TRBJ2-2	CASSAGQGTGELFF	TGTGCCAGCAGTGCGGGACAGGGCACCGGGGAGCTGTTTTTT
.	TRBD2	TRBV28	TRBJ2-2	CASRSGRALYTGELFF	TGTGCCAGCAGAAGCGGGAGGGCCCTTTATACCGGGGAGCTGTTTTTT
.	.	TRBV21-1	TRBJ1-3	CASSQTKEGNTIYF	TGTGCCAGCAGCCAGACTAAGGAAGGAAACACCATATATTTT
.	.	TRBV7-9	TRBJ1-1	CASSLALRVVDTEAFF	TGTGCCAGCAGCTTAGCGCTGAGGGTTGTGGACACTGAAGCTTTCTTT
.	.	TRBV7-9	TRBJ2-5	CASGDSQETQYF	TGTGCCAGCGGCGACAGCCAAGAGACCCAGTACTTC
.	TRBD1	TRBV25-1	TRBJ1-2	CASRGGQDGYTF	TGTGCCAGCCGAGGGGGACAGGATGGCTACACCTTC